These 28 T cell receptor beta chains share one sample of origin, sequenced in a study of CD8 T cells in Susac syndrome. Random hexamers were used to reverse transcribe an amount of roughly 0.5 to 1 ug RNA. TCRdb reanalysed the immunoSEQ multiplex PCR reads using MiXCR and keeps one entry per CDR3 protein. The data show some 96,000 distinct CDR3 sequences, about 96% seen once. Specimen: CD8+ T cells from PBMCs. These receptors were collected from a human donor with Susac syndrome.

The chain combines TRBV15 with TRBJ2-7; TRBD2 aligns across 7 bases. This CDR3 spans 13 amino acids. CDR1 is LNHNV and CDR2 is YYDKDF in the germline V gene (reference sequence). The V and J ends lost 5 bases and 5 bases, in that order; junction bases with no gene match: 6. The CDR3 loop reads CATSGTSDDEQYF. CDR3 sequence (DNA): TGTGCCACCAGCGGAACTAGCGACGACGAGCAGTACTTC.

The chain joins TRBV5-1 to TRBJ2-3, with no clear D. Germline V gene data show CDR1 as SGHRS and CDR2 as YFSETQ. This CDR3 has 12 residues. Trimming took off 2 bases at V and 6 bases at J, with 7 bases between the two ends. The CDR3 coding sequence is TGCGCCAGCAGCTTTAGTAGGGATACGCAGTATTTT. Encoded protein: CASSFSRDTQYF.

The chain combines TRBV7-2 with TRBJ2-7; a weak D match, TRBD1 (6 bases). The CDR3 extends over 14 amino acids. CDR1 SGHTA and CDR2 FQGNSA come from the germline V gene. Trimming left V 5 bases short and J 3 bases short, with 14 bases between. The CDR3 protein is CASSPNRDNYEQYF. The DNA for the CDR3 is TGTGCCAGCAGCCCAAACCGGGACAACTACGAGCAGTACTTC.

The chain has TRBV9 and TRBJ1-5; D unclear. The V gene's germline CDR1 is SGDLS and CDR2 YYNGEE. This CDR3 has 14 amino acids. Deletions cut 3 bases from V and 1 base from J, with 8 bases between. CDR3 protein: CASSDRLSNQPQHF. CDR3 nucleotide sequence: TGTGCCAGCAGCGACAGACTAAGCAATCAGCCCCAGCATTTT.

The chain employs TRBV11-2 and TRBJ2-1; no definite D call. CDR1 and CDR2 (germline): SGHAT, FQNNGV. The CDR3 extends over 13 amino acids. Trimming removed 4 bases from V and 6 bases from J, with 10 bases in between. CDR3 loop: CASSSDISNEQFF. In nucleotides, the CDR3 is TGTGCCAGCAGCTCAGACATATCCAATGAGCAGTTCTTC. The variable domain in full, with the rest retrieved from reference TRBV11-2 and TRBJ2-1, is EAGVAQSPRYKIIEKRQSVAFWCNPISGHATLYWYQQILGQGPKLLIQFQNNGVVDDSQLPKDRFSAERLKGVDSTLKIQPAKLEDSAVYLCASSSDISNEQFFGPGTRLTVL.

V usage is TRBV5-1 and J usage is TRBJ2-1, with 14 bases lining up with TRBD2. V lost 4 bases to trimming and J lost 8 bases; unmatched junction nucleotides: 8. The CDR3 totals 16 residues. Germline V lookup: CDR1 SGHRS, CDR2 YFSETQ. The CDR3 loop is CASSPGTSGSTYEQFF. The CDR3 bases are TGCGCCAGCAGCCCAGGGACTAGCGGGAGTACCTATGAGCAGTTCTTC.

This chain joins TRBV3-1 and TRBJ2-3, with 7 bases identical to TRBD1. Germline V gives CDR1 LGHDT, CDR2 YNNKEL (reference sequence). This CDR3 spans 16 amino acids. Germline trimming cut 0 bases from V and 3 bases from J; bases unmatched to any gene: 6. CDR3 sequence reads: CASSQDRDRATDTQYF. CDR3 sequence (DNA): TGTGCCAGCAGCCAAGATCGAGACAGGGCAACAGATACGCAGTATTTT.

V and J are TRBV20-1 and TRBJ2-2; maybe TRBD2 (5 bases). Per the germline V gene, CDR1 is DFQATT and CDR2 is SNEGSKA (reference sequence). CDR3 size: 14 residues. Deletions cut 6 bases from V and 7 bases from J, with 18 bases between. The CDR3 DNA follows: TGCAGTGCCACTCGATCCGGGAACCGCGGGGAGCTGTTTTTT. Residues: CSATRSGNRGELFF.

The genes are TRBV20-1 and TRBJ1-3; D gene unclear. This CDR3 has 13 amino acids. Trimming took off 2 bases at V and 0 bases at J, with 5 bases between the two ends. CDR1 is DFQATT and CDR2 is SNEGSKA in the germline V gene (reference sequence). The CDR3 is CSARWLSGNTIYF. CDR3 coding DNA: TGCAGTGCTAGATGGCTCTCTGGAAACACCATATATTTT.

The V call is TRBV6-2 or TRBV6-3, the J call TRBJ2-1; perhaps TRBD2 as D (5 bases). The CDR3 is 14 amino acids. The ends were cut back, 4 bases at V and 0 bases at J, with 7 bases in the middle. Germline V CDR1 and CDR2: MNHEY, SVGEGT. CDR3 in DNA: TGTGCCAGCAGTTCGGACTCCTCCTACAATGAGCAGTTCTTC. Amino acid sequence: CASSSDSSYNEQFF.

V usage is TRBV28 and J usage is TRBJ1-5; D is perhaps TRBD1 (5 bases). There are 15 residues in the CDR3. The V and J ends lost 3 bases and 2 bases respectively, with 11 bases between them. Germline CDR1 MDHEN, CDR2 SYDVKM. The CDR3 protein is CASSFTGVGNQPQHF. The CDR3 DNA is TGTGCCAGCAGTTTCACGGGGGTGGGCAATCAGCCCCAGCATTTT.

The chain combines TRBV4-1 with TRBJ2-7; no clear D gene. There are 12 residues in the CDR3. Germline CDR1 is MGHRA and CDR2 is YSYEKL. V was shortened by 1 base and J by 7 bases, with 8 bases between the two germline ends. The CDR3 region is CASSQALGEQYF. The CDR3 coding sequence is TGCGCCAGCAGCCAAGCATTAGGGGAGCAGTACTTC.

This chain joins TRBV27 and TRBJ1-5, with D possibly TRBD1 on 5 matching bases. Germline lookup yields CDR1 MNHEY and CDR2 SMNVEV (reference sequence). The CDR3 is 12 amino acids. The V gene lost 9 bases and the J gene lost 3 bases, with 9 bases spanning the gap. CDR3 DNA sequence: TGTGCCAGTCGCAGGGCCAATCAGCCCCAGCATTTT. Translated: CASRRANQPQHF.

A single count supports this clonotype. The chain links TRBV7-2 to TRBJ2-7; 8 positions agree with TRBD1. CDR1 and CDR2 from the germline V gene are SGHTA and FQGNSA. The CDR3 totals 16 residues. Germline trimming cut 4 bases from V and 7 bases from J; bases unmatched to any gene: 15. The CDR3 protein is CASSSDGTGQGGEQYF. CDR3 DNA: TGTGCCAGCAGCTCCGACGGGACAGGACAAGGTGGGGAGCAGTACTTC.

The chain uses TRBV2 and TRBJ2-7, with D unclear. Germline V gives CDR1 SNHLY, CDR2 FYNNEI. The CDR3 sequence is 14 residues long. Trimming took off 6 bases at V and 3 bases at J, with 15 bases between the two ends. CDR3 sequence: CASRDDDANYEQYF. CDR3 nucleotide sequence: TGTGCCAGCAGGGACGATGATGCTAACTACGAGCAGTACTTC.

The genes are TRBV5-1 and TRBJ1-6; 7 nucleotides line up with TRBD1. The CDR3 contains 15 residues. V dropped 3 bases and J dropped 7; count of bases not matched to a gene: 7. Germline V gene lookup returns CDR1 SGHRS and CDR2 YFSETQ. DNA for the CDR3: TGCGCCAGCAGCTCAACCGGGACAGACAATTCACCCCTCCACTTT. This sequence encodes CASSSTGTDNSPLHF.

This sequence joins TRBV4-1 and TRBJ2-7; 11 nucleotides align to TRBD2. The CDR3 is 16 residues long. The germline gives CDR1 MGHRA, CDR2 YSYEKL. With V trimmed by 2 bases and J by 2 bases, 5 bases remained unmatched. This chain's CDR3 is CASSQPLAGGTYEQYF. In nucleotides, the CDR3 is TGCGCCAGCAGCCAACCTCTAGCGGGAGGAACCTACGAGCAGTACTTC.

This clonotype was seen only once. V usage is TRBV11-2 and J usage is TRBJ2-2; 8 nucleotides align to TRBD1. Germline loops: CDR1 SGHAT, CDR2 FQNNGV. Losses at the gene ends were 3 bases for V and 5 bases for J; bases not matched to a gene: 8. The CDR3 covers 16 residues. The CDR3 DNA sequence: TGTGCCAGCAGCTTGAGGACAGGGTTGGGGACCGGGGAGCTGTTTTTT. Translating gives CASSLRTGLGTGELFF.

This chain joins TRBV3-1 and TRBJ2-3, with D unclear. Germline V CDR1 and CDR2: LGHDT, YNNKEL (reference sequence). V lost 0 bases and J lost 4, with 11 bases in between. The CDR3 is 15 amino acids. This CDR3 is CASSQDRETADTQYF. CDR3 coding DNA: TGTGCCAGCAGCCAAGATCGAGAGACGGCAGATACGCAGTATTTT.

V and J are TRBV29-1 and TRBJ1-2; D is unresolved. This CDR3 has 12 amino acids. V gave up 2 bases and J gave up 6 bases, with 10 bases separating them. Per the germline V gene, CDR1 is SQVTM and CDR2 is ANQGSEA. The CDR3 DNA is TGCAGCGTTGAACGTGACGGGGATGGCTACACCTTC. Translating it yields CSVERDGDGYTF.

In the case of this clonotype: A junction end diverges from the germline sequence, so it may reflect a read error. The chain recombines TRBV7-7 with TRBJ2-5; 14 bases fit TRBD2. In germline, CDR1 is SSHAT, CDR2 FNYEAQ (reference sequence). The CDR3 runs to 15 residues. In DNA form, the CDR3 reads TGTGCTAGCAGCTTGGGACTAGCGGGAGTAGGAGAGCAGTACTTC. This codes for CASSLGLAGVGEQYF.

CDR3 in DNA: TGCAGCCTCACCCAATCTACTGAAGCTTTCTTT. Translating gives CSLTQSTEAFF. The chain uses TRBV29-1 and TRBJ1-1, with unresolved D. Trimming pared 8 bases from V and 5 bases from J, leaving 12 bases between. The CDR3 spans 11 residues. Germline V gives CDR1 SQVTM, CDR2 ANQGSEA. Together with reference TRBV29-1 and TRBJ1-1, the CDR3 gives the full variable domain: SAVISQKPSRDICQRGTSLTIQCQVDSQVTMMFWYRQQPGQSLTLIATANQGSEATYESGFVIDKFPISRPNLTFSTLTVSNMSPEDSSIYLCSLTQSTEAFFGQGTRLTVV.

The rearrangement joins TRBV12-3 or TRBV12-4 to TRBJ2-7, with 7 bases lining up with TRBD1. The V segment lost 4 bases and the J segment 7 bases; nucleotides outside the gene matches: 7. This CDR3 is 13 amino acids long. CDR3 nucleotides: TGTGCCAGCAGTTGGGGGACAGTAAGGGAGCAGTACTTC. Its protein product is CASSWGTVREQYF.

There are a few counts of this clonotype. The CDR3 coding sequence is TGTGCCACAACAGGCGGACCAGAGACCCAGTACTTC. Amino acid sequence: CATTGGPETQYF. This chain uses TRBV6-1 with TRBJ2-5, with D perhaps TRBD1 (5 bases). Germline CDR1 is MNHNS and CDR2 is SASEGT. The CDR3 covers 12 residues. The V and J ends lost 10 bases and 4 bases respectively, with 13 bases between them.

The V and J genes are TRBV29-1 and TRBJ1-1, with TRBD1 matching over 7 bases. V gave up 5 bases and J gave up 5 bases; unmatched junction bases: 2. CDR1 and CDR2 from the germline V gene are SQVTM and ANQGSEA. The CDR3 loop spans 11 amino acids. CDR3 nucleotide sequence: TGCAGCGTTTTCAGGGGGACTGAAGCTTTCTTT. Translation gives CSVFRGTEAFF. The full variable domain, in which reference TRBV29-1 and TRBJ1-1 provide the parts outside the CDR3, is SAVISQKPSRDICQRGTSLTIQCQVDSQVTMMFWYRQQPGQSLTLIATANQGSEATYESGFVIDKFPISRPNLTFSTLTVSNMSPEDSSIYLCSVFRGTEAFFGQGTRLTVV.

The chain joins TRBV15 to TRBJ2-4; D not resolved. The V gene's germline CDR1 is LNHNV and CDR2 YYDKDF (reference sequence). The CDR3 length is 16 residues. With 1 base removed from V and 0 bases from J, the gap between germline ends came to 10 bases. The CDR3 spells CATSRGRPQAKNIQYF. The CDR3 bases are TGTGCCACCAGCAGAGGAAGACCTCAAGCCAAAAACATTCAGTACTTC.

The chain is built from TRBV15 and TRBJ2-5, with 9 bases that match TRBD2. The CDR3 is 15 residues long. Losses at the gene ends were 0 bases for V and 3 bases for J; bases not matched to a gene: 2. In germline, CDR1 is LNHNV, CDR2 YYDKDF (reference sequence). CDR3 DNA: TGTGCCACCAGCAGAGACCCTAGCGGGAAAGAGACCCAGTACTTC. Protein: CATSRDPSGKETQYF.

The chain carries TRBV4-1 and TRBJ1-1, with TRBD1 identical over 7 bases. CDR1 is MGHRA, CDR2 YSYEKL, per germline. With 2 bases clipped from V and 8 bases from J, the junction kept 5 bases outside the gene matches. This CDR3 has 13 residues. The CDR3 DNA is TGCGCCAGCAGCCAACAGACGACAGGGGAAGCTTTCTTT. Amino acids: CASSQQTTGEAFF.